These T cell receptor beta chains were read from a single sample in a study of cytomegalovirus exposure and HLA in healthy donors. Libraries were prepared by immunoSEQ multiplex PCR; TCRdb keeps only in-frame clonotypes and omits some of them. The sample holds about 160,000 clones, over 70% seen once. Specimen: PBMCs. The receptors come from a man aged 50 or older in good health and CMV-seropositive. Both conserved end residues are part of each CDR3. The D gene is left open where the match is weak. Clone size is given for some rows only: seen once, a few or many times, or a class if the clone is expanded.

clone_size j_call v_call d_call cdr3_aa cdr3_nt
NA TRBJ2-6 TRBV28 NA CASRIPHGAGHSSGANVLTF TGTGCCAGCAGGATTCCCCATGGGGCAGGCCACTCCTCTGGGGCCAACGTCCTGACTTTC
NA TRBJ1-5 TRBV19 NA CASSMTVKQPQHF TGTGCCAGTAGTATGACTGTAAAACAGCCCCAGCATTTT
NA TRBJ2-2 TRBV27 TRBD1 CASSLKGQGSGTGELFF TGTGCCAGCAGTTTAAAGGGACAGGGCTCGGGCACCGGGGAGCTGTTTTTT
NA TRBJ1-2 TRBV30 TRBD1 CAWSVGGGGGYTF TGTGCCTGGAGTGTCGGCGGAGGGGGCGGCTACACCTTC
NA TRBJ1-4 TRBV7-8 TRBD1 CASSLDRLNEKLFF TGTGCCAGCAGCCTGGACAGGCTTAATGAAAAACTGTTTTTT
few TRBJ1-1 TRBV28 TRBD1 CASSPQGAYTEAFF TGTGCCAGCAGCCCCCAGGGGGCATACACTGAAGCTTTCTTT
NA TRBJ1-1 TRBV5-4 NA CASSATTGSTEAFF TGTGCCAGCAGCGCCACCACAGGGAGCACTGAAGCTTTCTTT
NA TRBJ2-5 TRBV5-1 TRBD1 CASSRGQSQETQYF TGCGCCAGCTCCCGGGGACAGTCACAAGAGACCCAGTACTTC
NA TRBJ2-2 TRBV25-1 TRBD1 CASSRVPGQGDTGELFF TGTGCCAGCAGTCGCGTCCCCGGACAGGGGGACACCGGGGAGCTGTTTTTT
once TRBJ1-3 TRBV28 TRBD1 CASSSGTASGNTIYF TGTGCCAGCAGTTCCGGGACAGCCTCTGGAAACACCATATATTTT
NA TRBJ2-5 TRBV19 TRBD2 CASSMASGRRTQYF TGTGCCAGTAGTATGGCTAGCGGGAGGAGAACCCAGTACTTC
few TRBJ2-6 TRBV4-3 NA CASSQEPYLRGPNSGANVLTF TGCGCCAGCAGCCAAGAACCGTACCTCAGGGGACCGAACTCTGGGGCCAACGTCCTGACTTTC
NA TRBJ2-1 TRBV4-1 NA CASSRGSSYNEQFF TGCGCCAGCAGCCGAGGTTCTTCCTACAATGAGCAGTTCTTC
NA TRBJ2-5 TRBV5-1 NA CASSLGDYLETQYF TGCGCCAGCAGCTTGGGAGACTACCTAGAGACCCAGTACTTC
few TRBJ1-1 TRBV6-5 NA CASSPVGRNTEAFF TGTGCCAGCAGCCCCGTGGGCAGGAACACTGAAGCTTTCTTT
NA TRBJ2-5 TRBV7-2 NA CASSPREFETQYF TGTGCCAGCAGCCCCCGGGAGTTCGAGACCCAGTACTTC
NA TRBJ1-1 TRBV4-1 TRBD1 CASSQEVPGQGWFSLAFF TGCGCCAGCAGCCAAGAGGTCCCCGGACAGGGTTGGTTTAGTTTGGCTTTCTTT
NA TRBJ2-2 TRBV5-1 NA CASSEDPAGGELFF TGCGCCAGCAGCGAGGACCCCGCGGGCGGGGAGCTGTTTTTT
NA TRBJ2-1 TRBV11-3 TRBD1 CASSRDSSSYNEQFF TGTGCCAGCAGCAGGGACAGCAGCTCCTACAATGAGCAGTTCTTC
NA TRBJ2-7 TRBV5-1 TRBD1 CASSLGTGWPPYEQYF TGCGCCAGCAGCTTGGGGACAGGGTGGCCTCCCTACGAGCAGTACTTC
NA TRBJ2-5 TRBV5-4 TRBD2 CASRPGLAGTQETQYF TGTGCCAGCAGACCCGGACTAGCGGGAACCCAAGAGACCCAGTACTTC
NA TRBJ2-5 TRBV5-4 NA CASSSPGLGRGAQYF TGTGCCAGCAGCTCACCCGGACTGGGCCGCGGGGCCCAGTACTTC
NA TRBJ2-5 TRBV9 NA CASSVAEAPKVAQYF TGTGCCAGCAGCGTAGCTGAGGCCCCAAAGGTGGCCCAGTACTTC
NA TRBJ2-7 TRBV6-6 TRBD1 CASSRLGTGDSYEQYF TGTGCCAGCAGTCGACTCGGGACAGGGGATTCCTACGAGCAGTACTTC
few TRBJ1-2 TRBV28 NA CASSLRRRVHF TGTGCCAGCAGTTTAAGGAGGAGGGTACACTTC
NA TRBJ2-1 TRBV4-1 TRBD1 CASSQTRDRGPNEQFF TGCGCCAGCAGCCAAACACGGGACAGGGGGCCTAATGAGCAGTTCTTC
NA TRBJ2-7 TRBV27 NA CASGTTGGPSEQYF TGTGCCAGCGGGACTACAGGGGGTCCCTCCGAGCAGTACTTC
NA TRBJ2-5 TRBV9 TRBD1 CASSVVDRGQETQYF TGTGCCAGCAGCGTAGTAGACAGGGGCCAAGAGACCCAGTACTTC
NA TRBJ1-1 TRBV4-3 NA CASSQDALQRVNTEAFF TGCGCCAGCAGCCAAGATGCCCTACAACGGGTGAACACTGAAGCTTTCTTT
NA TRBJ1-1 TRBV10-1 NA CASSESLSGTEAFF TGCGCCAGCAGTGAGTCGCTGTCGGGCACTGAAGCTTTCTTT
NA TRBJ2-1 TRBV7-2 NA CASSPGWDEQFF TGTGCCAGCAGCCCCGGGTGGGATGAGCAGTTCTTC
NA TRBJ2-7 TRBV5-1 NA CASSFSSYEQYF TGCGCCAGCAGTTTCAGCTCCTACGAGCAGTACTTC
NA TRBJ2-6 TRBV28 NA CASSLDFTGANVLTF TGTGCCAGCAGTTTAGACTTCACTGGGGCCAACGTCCTGACTTTC
NA TRBJ2-7 TRBV28 TRBD1 CASSSPWDSYKQYF TGTGCCAGCAGTTCCCCTTGGGACAGCTACAAGCAGTACTTC